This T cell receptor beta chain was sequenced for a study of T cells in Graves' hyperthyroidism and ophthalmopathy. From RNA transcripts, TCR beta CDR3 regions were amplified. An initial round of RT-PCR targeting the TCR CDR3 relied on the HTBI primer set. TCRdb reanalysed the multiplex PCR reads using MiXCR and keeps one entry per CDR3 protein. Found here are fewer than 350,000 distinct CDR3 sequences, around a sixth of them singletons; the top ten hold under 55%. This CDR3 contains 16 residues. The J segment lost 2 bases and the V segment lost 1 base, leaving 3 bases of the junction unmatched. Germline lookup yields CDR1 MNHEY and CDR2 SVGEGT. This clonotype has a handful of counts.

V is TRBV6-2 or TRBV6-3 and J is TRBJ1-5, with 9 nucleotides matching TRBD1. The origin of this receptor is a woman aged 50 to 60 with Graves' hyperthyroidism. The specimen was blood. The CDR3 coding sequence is TGTGCCAGCAGTTACTTGGACAGGGGCGGCAATCAGCCCCAGCATTTT. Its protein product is CASSYLDRGGNQPQHF.